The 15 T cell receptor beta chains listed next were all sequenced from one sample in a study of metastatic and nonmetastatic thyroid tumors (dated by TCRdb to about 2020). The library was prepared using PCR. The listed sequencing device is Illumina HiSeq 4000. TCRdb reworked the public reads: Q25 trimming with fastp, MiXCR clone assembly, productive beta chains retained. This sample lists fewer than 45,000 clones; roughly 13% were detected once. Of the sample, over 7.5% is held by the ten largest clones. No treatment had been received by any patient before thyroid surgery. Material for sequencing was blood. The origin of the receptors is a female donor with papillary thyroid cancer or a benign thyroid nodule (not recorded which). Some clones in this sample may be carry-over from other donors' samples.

The CDR3 coding sequence is TGTGCCAGCAGTTTTAGGCAGTCCAATACTCGCACCTACGAGCAGTACTTC. Its translation: CASSFRQSNTRTYEQYF. The chain uses TRBV28 and TRBJ2-7; D gene ambiguous. CDR1 MDHEN and CDR2 SYDVKM come from the germline V gene. The CDR3 contains 17 residues. Trimming pared 3 bases from V and 2 bases from J, leaving 20 bases between.

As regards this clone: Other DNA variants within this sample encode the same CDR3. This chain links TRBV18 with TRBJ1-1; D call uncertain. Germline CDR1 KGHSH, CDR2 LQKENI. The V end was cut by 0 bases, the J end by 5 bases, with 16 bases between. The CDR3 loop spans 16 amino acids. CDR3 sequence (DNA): TGTGCCAGCTCACCACCGACATCCTCGGTGGGAACTGAAGCTTTCTTT. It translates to CASSPPTSSVGTEAFF.

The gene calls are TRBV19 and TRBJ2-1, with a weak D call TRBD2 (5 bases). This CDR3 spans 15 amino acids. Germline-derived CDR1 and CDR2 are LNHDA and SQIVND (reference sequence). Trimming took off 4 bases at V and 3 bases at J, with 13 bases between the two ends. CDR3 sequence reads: CASSTGRGNYNEQFF. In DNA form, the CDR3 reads TGTGCCAGTAGTACCGGCCGGGGAAACTACAATGAGCAGTTCTTC.

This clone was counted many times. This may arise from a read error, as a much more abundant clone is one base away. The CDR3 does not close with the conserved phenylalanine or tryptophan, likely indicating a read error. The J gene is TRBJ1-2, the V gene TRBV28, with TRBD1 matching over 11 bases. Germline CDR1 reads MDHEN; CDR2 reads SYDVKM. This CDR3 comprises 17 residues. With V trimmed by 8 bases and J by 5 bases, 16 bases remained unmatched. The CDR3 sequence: CASLIGGQGGLYYGYTL. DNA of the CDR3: TGTGCCAGCCTTATCGGGGGACAGGGGGGTTTATATTATGGCTACACCCTC.

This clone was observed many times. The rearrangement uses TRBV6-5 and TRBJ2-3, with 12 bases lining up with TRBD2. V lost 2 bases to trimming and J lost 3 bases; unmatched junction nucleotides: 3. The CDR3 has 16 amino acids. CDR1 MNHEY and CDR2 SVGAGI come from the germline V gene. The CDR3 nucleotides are TGTGCCAGCAGTTACACACTAGCGGGAGGTACAGATACGCAGTATTTT. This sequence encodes CASSYTLAGGTDTQYF.

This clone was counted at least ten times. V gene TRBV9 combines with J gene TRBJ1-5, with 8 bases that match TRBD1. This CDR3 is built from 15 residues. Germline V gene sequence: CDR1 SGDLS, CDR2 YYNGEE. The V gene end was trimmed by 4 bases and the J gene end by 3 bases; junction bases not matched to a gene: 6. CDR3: CASSLQGADNQPQHF. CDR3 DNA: TGTGCCAGCAGCCTCCAGGGGGCGGACAATCAGCCCCAGCATTTT.

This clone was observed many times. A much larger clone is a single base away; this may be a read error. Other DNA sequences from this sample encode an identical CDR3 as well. The CDR3 reads CASNFLAGVYNEQFF. The DNA of the CDR3 is TGTGCCAGCAATTTCTTGGCGGGGGTCTACAATGAGCAGTTCTTC. The chain combines TRBV28 with TRBJ2-1, with 7 bases fitting TRBD2. The CDR3 consists of 15 residues. V dropped 7 bases and J dropped 3; count of bases not matched to a gene: 9. CDR1 MDHEN and CDR2 SYDVKM come from the germline V gene.

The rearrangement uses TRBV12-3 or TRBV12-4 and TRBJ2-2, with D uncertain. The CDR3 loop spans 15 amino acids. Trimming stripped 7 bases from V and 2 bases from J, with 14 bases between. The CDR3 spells CASIFSLGNTGELFF. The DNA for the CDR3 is TGTGCCAGCATTTTCTCCTTGGGAAACACCGGGGAGCTGTTTTTT.

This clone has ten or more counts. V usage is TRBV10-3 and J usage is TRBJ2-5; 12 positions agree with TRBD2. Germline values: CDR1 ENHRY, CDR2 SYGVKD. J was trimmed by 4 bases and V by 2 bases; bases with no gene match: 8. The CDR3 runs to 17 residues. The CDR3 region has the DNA TGTGCCATCAGTGAGCGAAGACTAGCGGGAGAGGGAGAGACCCAGTACTTC. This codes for CAISERRLAGEGETQYF.

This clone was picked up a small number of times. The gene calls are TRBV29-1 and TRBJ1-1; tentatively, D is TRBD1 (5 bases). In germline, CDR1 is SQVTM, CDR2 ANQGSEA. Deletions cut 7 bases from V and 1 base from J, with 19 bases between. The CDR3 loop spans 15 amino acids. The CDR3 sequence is CSARVGGGANTEAFF. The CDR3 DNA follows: TGCAGCGCCCGGGTTGGCGGAGGGGCGAACACTGAAGCTTTCTTT.

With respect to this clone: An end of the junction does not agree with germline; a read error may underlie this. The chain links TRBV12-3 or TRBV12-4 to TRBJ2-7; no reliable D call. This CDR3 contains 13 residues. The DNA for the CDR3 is TGTGCCAGCAGTCCCACAAATACCTACGATCAGTACTTC. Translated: CASSPTNTYDQYF.

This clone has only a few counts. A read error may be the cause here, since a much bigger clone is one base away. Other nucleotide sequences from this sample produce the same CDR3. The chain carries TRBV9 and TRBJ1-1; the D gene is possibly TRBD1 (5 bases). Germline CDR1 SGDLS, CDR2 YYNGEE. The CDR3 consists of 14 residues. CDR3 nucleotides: TGTGCTAGCAGCGGCCAGGGACGGAACACTGAAGCTTTCTTT. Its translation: CASSGQGRNTEAFF.

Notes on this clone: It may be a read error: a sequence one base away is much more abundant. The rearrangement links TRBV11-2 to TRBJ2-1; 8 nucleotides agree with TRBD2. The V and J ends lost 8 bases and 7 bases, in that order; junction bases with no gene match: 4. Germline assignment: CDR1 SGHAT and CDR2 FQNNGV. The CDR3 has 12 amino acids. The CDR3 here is CASGGGRNEQFF. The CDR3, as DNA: TGTGCCAGCGGTGGCGGGAGGAATGAGCAGTTCTTC. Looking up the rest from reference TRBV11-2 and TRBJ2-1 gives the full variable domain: EAGVAQSPRYKIIEKRQSVAFWCNPISGHATLYWYQQILGQGPKLLIQFQNNGVVDDSQLPKDRFSAERLKGVDSTLKIQPAKLEDSAVYLCASGGGRNEQFFGPGTRLTVL.

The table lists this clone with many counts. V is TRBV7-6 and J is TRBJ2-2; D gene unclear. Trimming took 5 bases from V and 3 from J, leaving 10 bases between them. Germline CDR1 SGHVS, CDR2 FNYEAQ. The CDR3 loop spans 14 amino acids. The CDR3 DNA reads TGTGCCAGCAGCCTCGGACGGGACACCGGGGAGCTGTTTTTT. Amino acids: CASSLGRDTGELFF.

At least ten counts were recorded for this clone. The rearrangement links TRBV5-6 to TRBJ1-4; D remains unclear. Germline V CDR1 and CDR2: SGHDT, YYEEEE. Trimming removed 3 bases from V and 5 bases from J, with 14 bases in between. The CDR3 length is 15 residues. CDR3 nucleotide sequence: TGTGCCAGCAGCTCGAACGCCTCGCCGAATGAAAAACTGTTTTTT. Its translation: CASSSNASPNEKLFF.